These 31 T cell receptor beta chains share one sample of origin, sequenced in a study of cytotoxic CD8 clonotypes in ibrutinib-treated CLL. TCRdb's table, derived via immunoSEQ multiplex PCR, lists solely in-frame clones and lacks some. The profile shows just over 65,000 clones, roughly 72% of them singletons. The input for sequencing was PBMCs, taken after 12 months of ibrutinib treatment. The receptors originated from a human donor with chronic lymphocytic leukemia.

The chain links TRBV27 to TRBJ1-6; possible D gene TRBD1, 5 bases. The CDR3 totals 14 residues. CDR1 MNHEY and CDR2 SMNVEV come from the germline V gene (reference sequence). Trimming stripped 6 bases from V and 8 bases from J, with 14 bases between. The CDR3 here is CASRLGLPHSPLHF. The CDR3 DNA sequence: TGTGCCAGCAGACTGGGACTCCCTCATTCACCCCTCCACTTT.

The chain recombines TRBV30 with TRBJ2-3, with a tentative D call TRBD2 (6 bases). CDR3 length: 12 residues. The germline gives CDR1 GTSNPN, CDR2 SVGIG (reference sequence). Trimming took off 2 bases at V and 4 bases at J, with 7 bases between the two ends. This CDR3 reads CAWSSGADTQYF. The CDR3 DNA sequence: TGTGCCTGGAGTTCGGGGGCAGATACGCAGTATTTT.

In DNA, the CDR3 is TGCGCCAGCAGCCCCGGGACTAGACTCTACAATGAGCAGTTCTTC. This codes for CASSPGTRLYNEQFF. The genes are TRBV5-1 and TRBJ2-1; TRBD2 matches at 8 bases. This CDR3 has 15 residues. The germline V gene has CDR1 SGHRS and CDR2 YFSETQ. Unmatched junction bases numbered 6, after V lost 4 bases and J lost 3 bases.

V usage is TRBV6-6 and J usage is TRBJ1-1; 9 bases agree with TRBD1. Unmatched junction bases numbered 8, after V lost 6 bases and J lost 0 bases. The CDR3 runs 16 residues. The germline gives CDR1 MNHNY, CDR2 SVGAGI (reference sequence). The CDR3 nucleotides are TGTGCCAGCAGCCCGGGACAGGGCATTATGAACACTGAAGCTTTCTTT. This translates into CASSPGQGIMNTEAFF.

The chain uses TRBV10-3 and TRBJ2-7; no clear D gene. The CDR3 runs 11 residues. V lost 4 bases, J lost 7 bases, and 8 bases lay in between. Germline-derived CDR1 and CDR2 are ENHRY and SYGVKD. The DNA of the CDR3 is TGTGCCATCAGTGCCCTCCGAGAGCAGTACTTC. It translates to CAISALREQYF.

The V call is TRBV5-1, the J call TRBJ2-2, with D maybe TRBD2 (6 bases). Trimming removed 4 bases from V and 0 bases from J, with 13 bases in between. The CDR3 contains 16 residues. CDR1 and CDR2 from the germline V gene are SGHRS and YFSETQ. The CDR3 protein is CASSITGLTNTGELFF. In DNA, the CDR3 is TGCGCCAGCAGCATAACGGGACTCACGAACACCGGGGAGCTGTTTTTT.

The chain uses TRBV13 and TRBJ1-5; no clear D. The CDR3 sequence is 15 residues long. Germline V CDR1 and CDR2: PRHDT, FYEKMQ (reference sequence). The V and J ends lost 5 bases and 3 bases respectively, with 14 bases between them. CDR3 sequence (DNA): TGTGCCAGCAGCGAACGGCCCGACCCCAATCAGCCCCAGCATTTT. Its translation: CASSERPDPNQPQHF.

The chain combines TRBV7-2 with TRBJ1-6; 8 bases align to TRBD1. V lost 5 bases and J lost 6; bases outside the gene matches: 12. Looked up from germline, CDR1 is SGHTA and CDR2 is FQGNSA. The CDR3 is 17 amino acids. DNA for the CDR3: TGTGCCAGCAGCCTCCCCCCCAGACAGGGGCTTAATTCACCCCTCCACTTT. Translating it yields CASSLPPRQGLNSPLHF.

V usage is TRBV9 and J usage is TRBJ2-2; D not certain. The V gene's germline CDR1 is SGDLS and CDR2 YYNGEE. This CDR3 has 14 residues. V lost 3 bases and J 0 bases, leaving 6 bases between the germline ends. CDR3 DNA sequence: TGTGCCAGCAGCGAAGGACCGAACACCGGGGAGCTGTTTTTT. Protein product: CASSEGPNTGELFF.

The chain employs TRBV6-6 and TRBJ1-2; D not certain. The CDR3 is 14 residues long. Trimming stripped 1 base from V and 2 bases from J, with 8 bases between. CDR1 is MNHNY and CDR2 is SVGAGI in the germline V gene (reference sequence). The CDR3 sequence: CASSYFDSNYGYTF. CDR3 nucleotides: TGTGCCAGCAGTTACTTCGACTCAAACTATGGCTACACCTTC.

CDR3 sequence reads: CASSWTDRDNTEAFF. CDR3 nucleotides: TGCGCCAGCAGCTGGACGGACAGAGATAACACTGAAGCTTTCTTT. The chain employs TRBV5-1 and TRBJ1-1; D might be TRBD1 (6 bases). Germline-derived CDR1 and CDR2 are SGHRS and YFSETQ. There are 15 residues in the CDR3. The V end was cut by 3 bases, the J end by 2 bases, with 14 bases between.

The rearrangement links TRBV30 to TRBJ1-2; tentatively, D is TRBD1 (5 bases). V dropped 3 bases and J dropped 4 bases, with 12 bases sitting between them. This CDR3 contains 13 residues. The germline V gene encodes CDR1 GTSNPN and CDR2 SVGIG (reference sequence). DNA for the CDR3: TGTGCCTGGAGGGGGGTGAGGGGCTATGGCTACACCTTC. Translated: CAWRGVRGYGYTF.

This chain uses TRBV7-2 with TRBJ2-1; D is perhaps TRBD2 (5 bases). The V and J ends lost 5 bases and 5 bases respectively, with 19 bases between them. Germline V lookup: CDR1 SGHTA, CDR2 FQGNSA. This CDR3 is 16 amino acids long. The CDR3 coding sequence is TGTGCCAGCAGCCCAAGTCGGACTTCCCTAGACAATGAGCAGTTCTTC. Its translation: CASSPSRTSLDNEQFF.

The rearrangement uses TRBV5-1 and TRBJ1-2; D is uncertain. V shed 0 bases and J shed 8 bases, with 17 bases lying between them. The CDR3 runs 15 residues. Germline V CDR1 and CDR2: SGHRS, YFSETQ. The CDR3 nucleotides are TGCGCCAGCAGCTTGGATCCCTCTGTTTTCAAGGGCTACACCTTC. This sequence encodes CASSLDPSVFKGYTF.

CDR3 in amino acids: CASSLVGPSAGNTIYF. CDR3 nucleotide sequence: TGTGCCAGCAGCTTAGTCGGGCCCTCAGCTGGAAACACCATATATTTT. The chain has TRBV7-2 and TRBJ1-3; D remains unclear. Trimming pared 1 base from V and 2 bases from J, leaving 12 bases between. CDR3 length: 16 residues. Germline values: CDR1 SGHTA, CDR2 FQGNSA.

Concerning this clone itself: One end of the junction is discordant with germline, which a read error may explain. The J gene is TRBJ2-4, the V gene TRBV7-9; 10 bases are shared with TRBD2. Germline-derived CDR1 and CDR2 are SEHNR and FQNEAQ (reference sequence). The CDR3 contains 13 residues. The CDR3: CASSLAGDNIQYF. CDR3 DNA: TGTGCCAGCAGCCTAGCGGGGGACAACATTCAGTACTTC.

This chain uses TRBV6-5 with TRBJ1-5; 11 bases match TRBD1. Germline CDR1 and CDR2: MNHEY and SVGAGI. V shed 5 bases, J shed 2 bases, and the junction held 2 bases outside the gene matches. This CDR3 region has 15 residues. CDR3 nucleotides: TGTGCCAGCAGTCGGACAGGGGGCGGCAATCAGCCCCAGCATTTT. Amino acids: CASSRTGGGNQPQHF.

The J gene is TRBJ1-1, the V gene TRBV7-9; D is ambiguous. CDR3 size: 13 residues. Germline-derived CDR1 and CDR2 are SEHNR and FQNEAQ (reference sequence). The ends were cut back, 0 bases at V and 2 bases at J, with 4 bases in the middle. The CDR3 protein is CASSLADNTEAFF. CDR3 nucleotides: TGTGCCAGCAGCTTAGCAGACAACACTGAAGCTTTCTTT.

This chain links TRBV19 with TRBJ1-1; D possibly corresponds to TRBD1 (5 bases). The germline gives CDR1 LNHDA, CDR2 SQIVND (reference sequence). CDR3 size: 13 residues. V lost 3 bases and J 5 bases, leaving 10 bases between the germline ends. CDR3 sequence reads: CASSISQGTEAFF. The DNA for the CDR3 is TGTGCCAGTAGTATTAGCCAGGGAACTGAAGCTTTCTTT.

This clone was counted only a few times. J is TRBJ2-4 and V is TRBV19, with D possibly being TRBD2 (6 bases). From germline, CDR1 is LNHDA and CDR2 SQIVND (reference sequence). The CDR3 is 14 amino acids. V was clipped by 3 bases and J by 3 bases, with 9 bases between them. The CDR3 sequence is CASSIRRDKNIQYF. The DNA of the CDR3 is TGTGCCAGTAGTATTAGGAGGGACAAAAACATTCAGTACTTC.

CDR3 nucleotides: TGTGCCAGCAGTTCTCTTAGCGGGGGGGTTAATGAGCAGTTCTTC. Protein: CASSSLSGGVNEQFF. The rearrangement links TRBV27 to TRBJ2-1, with TRBD2 identical over 11 bases. CDR3 size: 15 residues. The germline gives CDR1 MNHEY, CDR2 SMNVEV (reference sequence). V was pared by 4 bases and J by 7 bases, with 6 bases of the junction left unmatched.

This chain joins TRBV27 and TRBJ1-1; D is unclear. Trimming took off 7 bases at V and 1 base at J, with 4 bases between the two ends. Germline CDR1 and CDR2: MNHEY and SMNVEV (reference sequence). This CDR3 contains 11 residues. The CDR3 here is CASKGNTEAFF. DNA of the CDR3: TGTGCCAGCAAGGGGAACACTGAAGCTTTCTTT.

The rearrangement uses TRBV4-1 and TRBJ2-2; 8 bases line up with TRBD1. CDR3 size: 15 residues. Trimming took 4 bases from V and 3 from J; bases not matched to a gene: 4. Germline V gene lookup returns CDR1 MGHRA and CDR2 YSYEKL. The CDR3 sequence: CASSRPTGDTGELFF. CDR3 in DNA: TGCGCCAGCAGCCGACCGACAGGGGACACCGGGGAGCTGTTTTTT.

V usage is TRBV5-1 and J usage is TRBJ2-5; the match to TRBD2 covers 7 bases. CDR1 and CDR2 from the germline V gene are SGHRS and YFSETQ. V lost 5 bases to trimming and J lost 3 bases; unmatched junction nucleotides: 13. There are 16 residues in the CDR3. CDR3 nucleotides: TGCGCCAGCAGAGAAACGCCGGCTAGCGGTAAAGAGACCCAGTACTTC. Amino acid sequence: CASRETPASGKETQYF. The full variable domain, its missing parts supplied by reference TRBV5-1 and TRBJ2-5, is KAGVTQTPRYLIKTRGQQVTLSCSPISGHRSVSWYQQTPGQGLQFLFEYFSETQRNKGNFPGRFSGRQFSNSRSEMNVSTLELGDSALYLCASRETPASGKETQYFGPGTRLLVL.

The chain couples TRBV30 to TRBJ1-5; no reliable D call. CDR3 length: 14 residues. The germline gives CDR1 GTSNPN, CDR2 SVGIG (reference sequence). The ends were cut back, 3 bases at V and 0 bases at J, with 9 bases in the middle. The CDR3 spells CAWSGPGSNQPQHF. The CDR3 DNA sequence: TGTGCCTGGAGCGGACCGGGTAGCAATCAGCCCCAGCATTTT.

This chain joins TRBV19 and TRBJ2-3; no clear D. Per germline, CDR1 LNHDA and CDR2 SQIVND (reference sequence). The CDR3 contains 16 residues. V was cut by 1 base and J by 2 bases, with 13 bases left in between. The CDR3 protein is CASSIGARAATDTQYF. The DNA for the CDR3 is TGTGCCAGTAGTATAGGGGCTCGGGCAGCCACAGATACGCAGTATTTT.

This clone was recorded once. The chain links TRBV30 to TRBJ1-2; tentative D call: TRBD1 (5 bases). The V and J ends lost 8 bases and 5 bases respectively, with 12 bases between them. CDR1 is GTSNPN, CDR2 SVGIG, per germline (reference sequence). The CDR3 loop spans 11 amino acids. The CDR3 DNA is TGTGCCGGTCCCAGGGAGTATGGCTACACCTTC. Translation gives CAGPREYGYTF.

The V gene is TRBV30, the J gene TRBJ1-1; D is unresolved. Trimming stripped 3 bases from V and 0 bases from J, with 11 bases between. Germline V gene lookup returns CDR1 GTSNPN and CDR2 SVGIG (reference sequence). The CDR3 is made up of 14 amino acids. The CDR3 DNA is TGTGCCTGGAGGTCCCGGGGAATGAACACTGAAGCTTTCTTT. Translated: CAWRSRGMNTEAFF.

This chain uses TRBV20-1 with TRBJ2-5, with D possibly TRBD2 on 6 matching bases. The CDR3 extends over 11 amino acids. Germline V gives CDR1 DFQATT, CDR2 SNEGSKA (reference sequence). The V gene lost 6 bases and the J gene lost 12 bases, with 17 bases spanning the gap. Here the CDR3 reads CSATGTGPEYF. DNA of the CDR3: TGCAGTGCGACCGGGACTGGCCCGGAGTACTTC.

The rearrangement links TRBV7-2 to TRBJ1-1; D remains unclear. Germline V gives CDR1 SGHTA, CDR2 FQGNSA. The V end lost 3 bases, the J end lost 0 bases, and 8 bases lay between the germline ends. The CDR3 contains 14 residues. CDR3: CASSFGRLNTEAFF. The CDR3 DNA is TGTGCCAGCAGCTTCGGACGGTTGAACACTGAAGCTTTCTTT.

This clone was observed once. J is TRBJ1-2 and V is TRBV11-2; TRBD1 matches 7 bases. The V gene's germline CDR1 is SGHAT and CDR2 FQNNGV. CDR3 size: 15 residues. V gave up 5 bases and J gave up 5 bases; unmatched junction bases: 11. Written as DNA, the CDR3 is TGTGCCAGCAGCCCGGGACAGAGCCCCAATTATGGCTACACCTTC. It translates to CASSPGQSPNYGYTF.